The T cell receptor (beta chain) described here comes from a study of blood T cell repertoires in COVID-19. Profiling relied on immunoSEQ multiplex PCR, and the TCRdb table lists in-frame clones only, not all of them. The data show about 280,000 clones, around 85% seen once. Donors were grouped by their self-reported clinical history. For recovered donors of Cohort 3, there were two negative PCRs, clearance, or symptom resolution. In its sample, this clone was seen a few times. Trimming left V 5 bases short and J 0 bases short, with 14 bases between. This CDR3 spans 16 amino acids. Germline V gene lookup returns CDR1 LNHDA and CDR2 SQIVND (reference sequence).

Material: PBMCs or T cells enriched from blood (not recorded which). The chain joins TRBV19 to TRBJ1-5; a weak D match, TRBD1 (5 bases). This clonotype was sampled from a woman between 50 and 59 years old who had recovered from COVID-19. The CDR3 loop is CASSSGREISNQPQHF. CDR3 bases: TGTGCCAGTAGTTCAGGGCGGGAGATTAGCAATCAGCCCCAGCATTTT.